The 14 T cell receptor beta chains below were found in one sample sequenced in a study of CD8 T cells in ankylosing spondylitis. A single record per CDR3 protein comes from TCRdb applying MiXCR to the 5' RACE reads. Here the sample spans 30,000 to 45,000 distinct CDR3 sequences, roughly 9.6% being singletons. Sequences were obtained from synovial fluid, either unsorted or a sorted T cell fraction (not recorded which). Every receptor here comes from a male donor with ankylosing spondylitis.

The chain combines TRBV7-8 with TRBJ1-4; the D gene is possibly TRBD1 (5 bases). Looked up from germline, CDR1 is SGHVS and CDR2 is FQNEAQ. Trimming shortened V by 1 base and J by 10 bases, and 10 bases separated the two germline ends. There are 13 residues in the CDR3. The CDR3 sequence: CASSLDRLGKLFF. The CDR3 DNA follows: TGTGCCAGCAGCTTAGACAGGCTTGGAAAACTGTTTTTT.

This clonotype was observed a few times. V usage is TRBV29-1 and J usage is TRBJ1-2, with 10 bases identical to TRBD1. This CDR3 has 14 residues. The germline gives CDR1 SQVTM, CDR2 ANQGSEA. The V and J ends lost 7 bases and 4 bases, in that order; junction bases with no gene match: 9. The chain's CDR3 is CSAFGQGEIYGYTF. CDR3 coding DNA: TGCAGCGCCTTCGGACAGGGGGAGATCTATGGCTACACCTTC.

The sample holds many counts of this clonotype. CDR3 protein: CAWKRSNEQFF. CDR3 bases: TGTGCCTGGAAACGCAGCAATGAGCAGTTCTTC. The chain couples TRBV30 to TRBJ2-1; D not resolved. Germline V gene data show CDR1 as GTSNPN and CDR2 as SVGIG (reference sequence). Trimming cost V 4 bases and J 6 bases, with 7 bases left between them. This CDR3 has 11 residues.

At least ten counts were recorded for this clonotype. This CDR3 reads CASSQDVNNEQFF. For the CDR3, the DNA is TGCGCCAGCAGCCAAGATGTTAACAATGAGCAGTTCTTC. This chain links TRBV4-1 with TRBJ2-1; D is unclear. The germline gives CDR1 MGHRA, CDR2 YSYEKL. This CDR3 contains 13 residues. V dropped 0 bases and J dropped 5 bases, with 5 bases sitting between them.

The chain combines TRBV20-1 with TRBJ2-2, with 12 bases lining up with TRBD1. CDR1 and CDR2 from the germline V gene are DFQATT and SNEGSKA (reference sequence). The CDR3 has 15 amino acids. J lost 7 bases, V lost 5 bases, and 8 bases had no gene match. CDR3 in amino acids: CSAARDRGHGGELFF. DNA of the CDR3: TGCAGTGCTGCCCGGGACAGGGGGCATGGCGGGGAGCTGTTTTTT.

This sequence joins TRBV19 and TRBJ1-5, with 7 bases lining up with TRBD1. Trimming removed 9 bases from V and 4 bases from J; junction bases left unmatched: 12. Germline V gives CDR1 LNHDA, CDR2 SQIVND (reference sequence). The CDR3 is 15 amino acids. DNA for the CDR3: TGTGCCAGCTCCGGGACAGACACCCTTAATCAGCCCCAGCATTTT. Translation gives CASSGTDTLNQPQHF.

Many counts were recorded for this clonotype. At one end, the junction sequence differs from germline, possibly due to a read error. The CDR3 DNA reads TGTGCCGTCAGTTGGGGGGCCGGGAGCAATCAGCCCCAGCATTTT. Translating gives CAVSWGAGSNQPQHF. The rearrangement links TRBV10-3 to TRBJ1-5; D might be TRBD1 (6 bases). There are 15 residues in the CDR3. Germline CDR1 reads ENHRY; CDR2 reads SYGVKD.

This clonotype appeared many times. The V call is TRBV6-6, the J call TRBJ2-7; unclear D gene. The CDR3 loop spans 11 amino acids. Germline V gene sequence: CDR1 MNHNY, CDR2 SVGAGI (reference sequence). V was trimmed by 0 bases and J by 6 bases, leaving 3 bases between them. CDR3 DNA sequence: TGTGCCAGCAGTTACTCGATCGAGCAGTACTTC. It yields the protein CASSYSIEQYF.

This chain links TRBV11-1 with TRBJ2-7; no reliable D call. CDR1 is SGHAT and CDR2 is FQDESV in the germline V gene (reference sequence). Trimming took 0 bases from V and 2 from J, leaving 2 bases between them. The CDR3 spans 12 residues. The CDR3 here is CASSLATYEQYF. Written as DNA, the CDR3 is TGTGCCAGCAGCTTAGCGACCTACGAGCAGTACTTC.

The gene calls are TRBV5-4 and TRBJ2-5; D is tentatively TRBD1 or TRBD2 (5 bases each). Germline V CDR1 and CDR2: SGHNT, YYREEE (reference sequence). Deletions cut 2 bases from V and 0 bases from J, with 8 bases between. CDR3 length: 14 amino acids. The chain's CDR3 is CASSFRGHQETQYF. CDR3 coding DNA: TGTGCCAGCAGCTTTCGGGGCCACCAAGAGACCCAGTACTTC.

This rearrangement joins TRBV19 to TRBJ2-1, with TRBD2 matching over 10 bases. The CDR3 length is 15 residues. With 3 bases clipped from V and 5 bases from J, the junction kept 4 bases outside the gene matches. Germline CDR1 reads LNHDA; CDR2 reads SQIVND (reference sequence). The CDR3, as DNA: TGTGCCAGTAGTATTTTCGGACTAGCGGACAATGAGCAGTTCTTC. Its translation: CASSIFGLADNEQFF. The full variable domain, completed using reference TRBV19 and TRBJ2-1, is DGGITQSPKYLFRKEGQNVTLSCEQNLNHDAMYWYRQDPGQGLRLIYYSQIVNDFQKGDIAEGYSVSREKKESFPLTVTSAQKNPTAFYLCASSIFGLADNEQFFGPGTRLTVL.

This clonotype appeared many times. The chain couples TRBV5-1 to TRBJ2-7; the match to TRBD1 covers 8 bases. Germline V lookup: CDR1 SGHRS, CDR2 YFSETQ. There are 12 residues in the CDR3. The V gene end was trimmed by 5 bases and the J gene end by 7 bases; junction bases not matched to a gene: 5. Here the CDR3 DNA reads TGCGCCAGCAGAAAGACAGGGGATGAGCAGTACTTC. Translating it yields CASRKTGDEQYF. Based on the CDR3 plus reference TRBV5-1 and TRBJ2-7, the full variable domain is KAGVTQTPRYLIKTRGQQVTLSCSPISGHRSVSWYQQTPGQGLQFLFEYFSETQRNKGNFPGRFSGRQFSNSRSEMNVSTLELGDSALYLCASRKTGDEQYFGPGTRLTVT.

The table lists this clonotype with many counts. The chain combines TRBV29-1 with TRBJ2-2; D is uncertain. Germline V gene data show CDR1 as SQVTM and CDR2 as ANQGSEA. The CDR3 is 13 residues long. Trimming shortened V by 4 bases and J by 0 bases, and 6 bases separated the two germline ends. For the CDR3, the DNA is TGCAGCGTTGCCAGGCCGAACACCGGGGAGCTGTTTTTT. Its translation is CSVARPNTGELFF.

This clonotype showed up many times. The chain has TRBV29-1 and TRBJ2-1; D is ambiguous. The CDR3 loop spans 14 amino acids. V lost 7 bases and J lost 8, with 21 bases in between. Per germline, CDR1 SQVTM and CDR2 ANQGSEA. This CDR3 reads CSARAFSAVDEQFF. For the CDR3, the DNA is TGCAGCGCCCGAGCATTCTCCGCGGTCGATGAGCAGTTCTTC.